This TCR beta chain was observed in a study of vaccination effects on CD4 cells after COVID-19. For the study at large: In the ViraFEST assay, antigen-specific CD4+ clonotypes were identified by expansion after peptide-pool stimulation. Of the BNT162b2 and mRNA-1273 vaccines, participants received two doses of one or the other. Among convalescent patients, two provided samples 16 days and one week before vaccination.

The table came from immunoSEQ multiplex PCR; TCRdb's copy has only in-frame clones and leaves some out. The repertoire holds tens of thousands of clones, with 60% to 85% as singletons. Germline CDR1 reads KGHSH; CDR2 reads LQKENI. This CDR3 is built from 13 residues. V was shortened by 6 bases and J by 4 bases, with 11 bases between the two germline ends. With roughly 9 days of culture completed, CD4+ T cells were isolated. IL-2 medium was substituted for half the medium on days 3 and 7. With respect to this clone: Its target is not known.

The receptor was isolated from a human donor who had a prior SARS-CoV-2 infection. The rearrangement links TRBV18 to TRBJ2-3; no clear D. The source was CD4+ T cells from PBMCs cultured without peptide, collected before COVID-19 vaccination. CDR3: CASSPNPSDTQYF. The CDR3 nucleotides are TGTGCCAGCTCTCCTAACCCTTCAGATACGCAGTATTTT.